The sequence of this T cell receptor beta chain was determined in a study of PD-1 blockade in classical Hodgkin lymphoma. Study observations and caveats: Patients with a complete response exhibited baseline diversity comparable to newly diagnosed patients. Nivolumab initiation under 1 year post-ASCT meant exclusion.

On this clone itself: Antigen unknown.

Germline V CDR1 and CDR2: SGHTA, FQGNSA. The CDR3 totals 17 residues. V dropped 2 bases and J dropped 2 bases, with 16 bases sitting between them. After autologous stem cell transplantation all patients relapsed, and prior brentuximab vedotin exposure differed between cohorts. Clones were sequenced by immunoSEQ multiplex PCR, and TCRdb holds only the in-frame ones, with some missing. The repertoire holds nearly 60,000 clones, with less than 95% as singletons. The receptor's source is a human donor with classical Hodgkin lymphoma. This chain joins TRBV7-2 and TRBJ1-5; possible D gene TRBD1, 5 bases. Material: peripheral blood mononuclear cells (PBMCs), obtained before the second cycle of nivolumab. The CDR3 DNA reads as TGTGCCAGCAGCTTATACGGTCCCCCGGGGGGCAATCAGCCCCAGCATTTT. Residues: CASSLYGPPGGNQPQHF.